This T cell receptor beta chain came from a study of blood T cell repertoires in COVID-19. Study background: Some COVID-19 samples were acute and others convalescent; all came from the United States, Italy and Spain.

Clinical histories supplied by participants themselves formed the basis of cohort assignment. J lost 0 bases, V lost 7 bases, and 6 bases had no gene match. Germline CDR1 and CDR2: SEHNR and FQNEAQ (reference sequence). This CDR3 has 15 residues. Only in-frame clones appear in the TCRdb table, and some are missing; sequencing was by immunoSEQ multiplex PCR. The table lists some 140,000 clones, more than 70% of them singletons. The gene calls are TRBV7-9 and TRBJ2-1; TRBD2 matches at 7 bases. The TCR sequence derives from a middle-aged man with acute COVID-19. The source material was PBMCs or T cells enriched from blood (not recorded which). This CDR3 is CASTVGGSSYNEQFF. As DNA, the CDR3 is TGTGCCAGCACCGTCGGGGGGAGCTCCTACAATGAGCAGTTCTTC.